A selection of T cell receptor beta chains follows, all from one sample in a study of shared clonotypes between healthy human individuals. Measured with immunoSEQ multiplex PCR; TCRdb has only the in-frame clones, and not every one. The sample contains about 500,000 clones, around 77% of which appear only once. Sequences were obtained from PBMCs. The source of these receptors is a woman aged 40 to 49 in good health. Some clones in this sample may be carry-over from other donors' samples. The CDR3 runs from the conserved cysteine through the conserved F or W. A D gene is named only where the DNA matches it firmly. The listing skips clone size in some rows; elsewhere it reads once, few, many or a size class.

D gene: .; clone size: .; V gene: TRBV6-5; J gene: TRBJ1-1; CDR3 DNA: TGTGCCAGCAGTATTACAGGGTGGCGTACGGCTTTCTTT; CDR3 protein: CASSITGWRTAFF
D gene: .; clone size: .; V gene: TRBV6-6; J gene: TRBJ1-2; CDR3 DNA: TGTGCCAGCAGTTACTCGGCGGCAGACGGCTACACCTTC; CDR3 protein: CASSYSAADGYTF
D gene: .; clone size: .; V gene: TRBV7-9; J gene: TRBJ1-1; CDR3 DNA: TGTGCCAGCAGCTTAACAGGGACCACTGAAGCTTTCTTT; CDR3 protein: CASSLTGTTEAFF
D gene: .; clone size: few; V gene: TRBV5-1; J gene: TRBJ2-5; CDR3 DNA: TGCGCCAGTAATGCGCCCGGGACCGAGGTCCAAGAGACCCAGTACTTC; CDR3 protein: CASNAPGTEVQETQYF
D gene: .; clone size: once; V gene: TRBV7-8; J gene: TRBJ2-7; CDR3 DNA: TGTGCCAGCAGCCGGACCGGTCCTTACGAGCAGTACTTC; CDR3 protein: CASSRTGPYEQYF
D gene: TRBD1; clone size: .; V gene: TRBV7-2; J gene: TRBJ2-1; CDR3 DNA: TGTGCCAGCAGCTTAGTGGGGGACAGACCTGAGCAGTTCTTC; CDR3 protein: CASSLVGDRPEQFF
D gene: .; clone size: .; V gene: TRBV7-3; J gene: TRBJ1-2; CDR3 DNA: TGTGCCAGCAGCTTATCCCCCGGAAACTATGGCTACACCTTC; CDR3 protein: CASSLSPGNYGYTF
D gene: TRBD2; clone size: .; V gene: TRBV6-5; J gene: TRBJ2-7; CDR3 DNA: TGTGCCAGCAGTTACTCGAGCGGGGGAACCTACGAGCAGTACTTC; CDR3 protein: CASSYSSGGTYEQYF
D gene: .; clone size: many; V gene: TRBV6-5; J gene: TRBJ2-1; CDR3 DNA: TGTGCCAGCAGGGGGGGCGAGGGATACAATGAGCAGTTCTTC; CDR3 protein: CASRGGEGYNEQFF
D gene: TRBD1; clone size: .; V gene: TRBV4-2; J gene: TRBJ2-3; CDR3 DNA: TGTGCCAGCAGCCAAGTTTTGGGACAGAGCACAGATACGCAGTATTTT; CDR3 protein: CASSQVLGQSTDTQYF
D gene: TRBD1; clone size: few; V gene: TRBV11-2; J gene: TRBJ1-5; CDR3 DNA: TGTGCCAGCAGCTTATCAGGGGGGAATCAGCCCCAGCATTTT; CDR3 protein: CASSLSGGNQPQHF
D gene: TRBD1; clone size: few; V gene: TRBV5-5; J gene: TRBJ1-2; CDR3 DNA: TGTGCCAGCAGCTTGGACAGGGGGTTGTACTATGGCTACACCTTC; CDR3 protein: CASSLDRGLYYGYTF
D gene: .; clone size: .; V gene: TRBV7-9; J gene: TRBJ2-3; CDR3 DNA: TGTGCCAGCAGCTTGAACCCACGACAGGGAGGGTCAGATACGCAGTATTTT; CDR3 protein: CASSLNPRQGGSDTQYF
D gene: .; clone size: .; V gene: TRBV7-2; J gene: TRBJ2-4; CDR3 DNA: TGTGCCAGCAGCTTAGGATCGGAAAAAAACATTCAGTACTTC; CDR3 protein: CASSLGSEKNIQYF
D gene: .; clone size: .; V gene: TRBV6-6; J gene: TRBJ2-3; CDR3 DNA: TGTGCCAGCAGCTCTAGGGATTTCAGCACAGATACGCAGTATTTT; CDR3 protein: CASSSRDFSTDTQYF
D gene: TRBD1; clone size: .; V gene: TRBV27; J gene: TRBJ2-1; CDR3 DNA: TGTGCCAGCAGTCCACAGGGGAGCACACACAATGAGCAGTTCTTC; CDR3 protein: CASSPQGSTHNEQFF
D gene: .; clone size: .; V gene: TRBV2; J gene: TRBJ2-5; CDR3 DNA: TGTGCCAGCAGGCCTCAGACAGGACCGGGGGAGACCCAGTACTTC; CDR3 protein: CASRPQTGPGETQYF
D gene: .; clone size: .; V gene: TRBV7-9; J gene: TRBJ2-7; CDR3 DNA: TGTGCCAGCAGCCCCCCGGGACTGATGTTCTACGAGCAGTACTTC; CDR3 protein: CASSPPGLMFYEQYF
D gene: .; clone size: .; V gene: TRBV9; J gene: TRBJ1-2; CDR3 DNA: TGTGCCAGCAGCGTAGTGGACGGAAACTATGGCTACACCTTC; CDR3 protein: CASSVVDGNYGYTF
D gene: .; clone size: .; V gene: TRBV10-3; J gene: TRBJ2-7; CDR3 DNA: TGTGCCATCAGCTCGAAGGTGGAGGGCTACGAGCAGTACTTC; CDR3 protein: CAISSKVEGYEQYF
D gene: .; clone size: once; V gene: TRBV27; J gene: TRBJ2-7; CDR3 DNA: TGTGCCAGCAGTTTACGAAGGGATCCTGCCTACGAGCAGTACTTC; CDR3 protein: CASSLRRDPAYEQYF
D gene: .; clone size: .; V gene: TRBV28; J gene: TRBJ2-1; CDR3 DNA: TGTGCCAGCAGTCCCCCCCGTTGGGCGAATGAGCAGTTCTTC; CDR3 protein: CASSPPRWANEQFF
D gene: .; clone size: .; V gene: TRBV28; J gene: TRBJ2-7; CDR3 DNA: TGTGCCAGCAGTTTTTCTACCCATACCTACGAGCAGTACTTC; CDR3 protein: CASSFSTHTYEQYF
D gene: TRBD2; clone size: .; V gene: TRBV28; J gene: TRBJ2-3; CDR3 DNA: TGTGCCAGCAGTTGGGGGGGTACAGATACGCAGTATTTT; CDR3 protein: CASSWGGTDTQYF
D gene: .; clone size: .; V gene: TRBV15; J gene: TRBJ1-2; CDR3 DNA: TGTGCCACCAGCAGAGTTCCCCTGGGCTATGGCTACACCTTC; CDR3 protein: CATSRVPLGYGYTF
D gene: TRBD2; clone size: .; V gene: TRBV27; J gene: TRBJ2-7; CDR3 DNA: TGTGCCAGCAGCCTCTCCTCGCGGGGGGCGAGGTCCTACGAGCAGTACTTC; CDR3 protein: CASSLSSRGARSYEQYF
D gene: .; clone size: .; V gene: TRBV5-1; J gene: TRBJ2-2; CDR3 DNA: TGCGCCAGCACCGTACGGGTCATCACCGGGGAGCTGTTTTTT; CDR3 protein: CASTVRVITGELFF
D gene: TRBD1; clone size: .; V gene: TRBV7-8; J gene: TRBJ2-5; CDR3 DNA: TGTGCCAGCAGCCGGGACAGGGAAGAGACCCAGTACTTC; CDR3 protein: CASSRDREETQYF
D gene: .; clone size: many; V gene: TRBV29-1; J gene: TRBJ2-2; CDR3 DNA: TGCAGCGTGGGGCCAGGGCACACCGGGGAGCTGTTTTTT; CDR3 protein: CSVGPGHTGELFF
D gene: TRBD2; clone size: once; V gene: TRBV9; J gene: TRBJ2-3; CDR3 DNA: TGTGCCAGCAGCGTAGGGAACGGCCTAGCGGGATACCGCACAGATACGCAGTATTTT; CDR3 protein: CASSVGNGLAGYRTDTQYF
D gene: .; clone size: .; V gene: TRBV10-3; J gene: TRBJ1-3; CDR3 DNA: TGTGCCATCAGTGACTCGACAGGCGGAAACACCATATATTTT; CDR3 protein: CAISDSTGGNTIYF
D gene: TRBD2; clone size: once; V gene: TRBV11-2; J gene: TRBJ2-1; CDR3 DNA: TGTGCCAGCAGCACGGACAGGGCACTAGCGGGAGTCATGAACAATGAGCAGTTCTTC; CDR3 protein: CASSTDRALAGVMNNEQFF
D gene: .; clone size: .; V gene: TRBV9; J gene: TRBJ2-3; CDR3 DNA: TGTGCCAGCAGCCCAGCAGGCACAGATACGCAGTATTTT; CDR3 protein: CASSPAGTDTQYF
D gene: TRBD1; clone size: .; V gene: TRBV11-2; J gene: TRBJ1-1; CDR3 DNA: TGTGCCAGCAGCTTAGCCCGTGGCAGGGGGCTTACTGAAGCTTTCTTT; CDR3 protein: CASSLARGRGLTEAFF
D gene: TRBD2; clone size: .; V gene: TRBV30; J gene: TRBJ2-1; CDR3 DNA: TGTGCCTGGAGTGTACGTGGACTAGCGTATAATGAGCAGTTCTTC; CDR3 protein: CAWSVRGLAYNEQFF
D gene: TRBD2; clone size: .; V gene: TRBV5-4; J gene: TRBJ2-5; CDR3 DNA: TGTGCCAGCAGCCCCACTCCACTAGCGGGGTGGGAGACCCAGTACTTC; CDR3 protein: CASSPTPLAGWETQYF
D gene: .; clone size: .; V gene: TRBV4-2; J gene: TRBJ1-1; CDR3 DNA: TGTGCCAGCAGCCAAGGGGGCGGGGGCACTGAAGCTTTCTTT; CDR3 protein: CASSQGGGGTEAFF
D gene: .; clone size: .; V gene: TRBV12-5; J gene: TRBJ2-1; CDR3 DNA: TGTGCTGGTGGTTTGGTAACCGAGTTCCATGAGCAGTTCTTC; CDR3 protein: CAGGLVTEFHEQFF
D gene: TRBD2; clone size: .; V gene: TRBV6-5; J gene: TRBJ2-2; CDR3 DNA: TGTGCCAGCAGCCTACTAGCGGGAGGCACCGGGGAGCTGTTTTTT; CDR3 protein: CASSLLAGGTGELFF
D gene: .; clone size: .; V gene: TRBV5-1; J gene: TRBJ2-2; CDR3 DNA: TGCGCCAGCAGCCCCTCCGGGAACACCGGGGAGCTGTTTTTT; CDR3 protein: CASSPSGNTGELFF
D gene: .; clone size: .; V gene: TRBV5-4; J gene: TRBJ1-2; CDR3 DNA: TGTGCCAGCAGCTTGGACCAATCCTATGGCTACACCTTC; CDR3 protein: CASSLDQSYGYTF
D gene: .; clone size: few; V gene: TRBV11-2; J gene: TRBJ1-5; CDR3 DNA: TGTGCCAGCAGCTTAGCAGGGTATAGCAATCAGCCCCAGCATTTT; CDR3 protein: CASSLAGYSNQPQHF
D gene: .; clone size: .; V gene: TRBV5-4; J gene: TRBJ2-3; CDR3 DNA: TGTGCCAGCAGCCGGACCGGGACCATACGCACAGATACGCAGTATTTT; CDR3 protein: CASSRTGTIRTDTQYF
D gene: .; clone size: .; V gene: TRBV15; J gene: TRBJ1-1; CDR3 DNA: TGTGCCACCAGCAGATCAAGGACAGTCAACACTGAAGCTTTCTTT; CDR3 protein: CATSRSRTVNTEAFF
D gene: TRBD1; clone size: .; V gene: TRBV5-1; J gene: TRBJ2-3; CDR3 DNA: TGCGCCAGCAGCTCGGGGACAGGGCCTTTTCCAGATACGCAGTATTTT; CDR3 protein: CASSSGTGPFPDTQYF
D gene: TRBD2; clone size: .; V gene: TRBV2; J gene: TRBJ2-7; CDR3 DNA: TGTGCCAGCCGGCGGGGCGGGGGGACTTACGAGCAGTACTTC; CDR3 protein: CASRRGGGTYEQYF
D gene: .; clone size: once; V gene: TRBV5-6; J gene: TRBJ2-7; CDR3 DNA: TGTGCCAGCAGCTTGGGGGTCGGTTGGGCCTACGAGCAGTACTTC; CDR3 protein: CASSLGVGWAYEQYF
D gene: .; clone size: .; V gene: TRBV6-6; J gene: TRBJ2-2; CDR3 DNA: TGTGCCAGCACCGCCACGGGACGGGAAAACACCGGGGAGCTGTTTTTT; CDR3 protein: CASTATGRENTGELFF